This TCR beta chain is from a study of Ad26.COV2.S vaccination and SARS-CoV-2 variants. Germline V gives CDR1 LGHDT, CDR2 YNNKEL (reference sequence). Trimming pared 2 bases from V and 2 bases from J, leaving 15 bases between. This CDR3 contains 16 residues. Regarding the study as a whole: Participants in the vaccine arm had higher spike-specific TCR breadth; placebo recipients had lower. Substantial breadth in spike-specific CD8+ and CD4+ T cell responses was reportedly seen after vaccination. Responses of T cells in total may have been underestimated by the TCR breadth and depth analyses.

Sequencing used immunoSEQ multiplex PCR; TCRdb keeps in-frame clones, though not all of them. The sample includes about 350,000 clones, roughly nine tenths of them seen just once. Regarding this clone: Its antigen is still unknown.

The source was peripheral blood, collected after recovery from COVID-19. V gene TRBV3-1 (or the pseudogene TRBV3-2) combines with J gene TRBJ1-1; D gene ambiguous. The origin of this receptor is a human donor who had recovered from COVID-19. In DNA, the CDR3 is TGTGCCAGCAGCCAACTTGGATTGGCAGTAAACACTGAAGCTTTCTTT. Its protein product is CASSQLGLAVNTEAFF.